The 27 T cell receptor beta chains given below trace back to one sample, sequenced in a study of cytomegalovirus exposure and HLA in healthy donors. Vbeta (60) and Jbeta (13) primers were used in the PCR. The table came from immunoSEQ multiplex PCR; TCRdb's copy has only in-frame clones and leaves some out. The data show around 130,000 clones, about three quarters seen once. Sequences were obtained from PBMCs. The source of these receptors is an older woman in good health and CMV-seropositive.

This sequence joins TRBV19 and TRBJ2-7; the match to TRBD1 covers 9 bases. With 3 bases clipped from V and 5 bases from J, the junction kept 8 bases outside the gene matches. This CDR3 region has 15 residues. Germline CDR1 reads LNHDA; CDR2 reads SQIVND (reference sequence). The CDR3 coding sequence is TGTGCCAGTAGTATCGGGACAGGGAGATGGGACGAGCAGTACTTC. It specifies CASSIGTGRWDEQYF.

This clone has more than one count but fewer than ten. Relative to the germline gene, one junction end is altered; a read error may explain this. The chain couples TRBV7-9 to TRBJ2-7; 9 bases are shared with TRBD1. Germline lookup yields CDR1 SEHNR and CDR2 FQNEAQ (reference sequence). This CDR3 contains 12 residues. The CDR3 is CASSPRQGGSHF. CDR3 nucleotide sequence: TGTGCCAGCAGCCCCAGACAGGGGGGATCTCACTTC.

The CDR3, as DNA: TGCGCCAGCAGCCAAGAATCAACAGCCCAGAGCTCCTATAATTCACCCCTCCACTTT. Its translation: CASSQESTAQSSYNSPLHF. The rearrangement joins TRBV4-1 to TRBJ1-6; D unresolved. Germline values: CDR1 MGHRA, CDR2 YSYEKL. Trimming removed 0 bases at V and 0 bases at J, with 15 bases between. The CDR3 runs to 19 residues.

The J gene is TRBJ1-5, the V gene TRBV6-5; D remains ambiguous. CDR1 and CDR2 (germline): MNHEY, SVGAGI. V lost 5 bases, J lost 2 bases, and 10 bases lay in between. The CDR3 length is 14 residues. CDR3 nucleotide sequence: TGTGCCAGCAGTAAAAAATCTGGCAATCAGCCCCAGCATTTT. Its translation: CASSKKSGNQPQHF.

This sequence joins TRBV5-4 and TRBJ1-1; 11 positions match TRBD1. The CDR3 covers 18 residues. Germline loops: CDR1 SGHNT, CDR2 YYREEE (reference sequence). V lost 4 bases to trimming and J lost 5 bases; unmatched junction nucleotides: 16. CDR3 sequence: CASSRTGGAYYGGTEAFF. The CDR3 region has the DNA TGTGCCAGCAGCAGGACAGGGGGCGCGTATTACGGGGGGACTGAAGCTTTCTTT.

The sample holds many counts of this clone. V gene TRBV13 combines with J gene TRBJ1-5; 7 bases are shared with TRBD1. The CDR3 is made up of 17 amino acids. CDR1 is PRHDT and CDR2 is FYEKMQ in the germline V gene (reference sequence). With V trimmed by 2 bases and J by 4 bases, 11 bases remained unmatched. Here the CDR3 DNA reads TGTGCCAGCAGCTTAACAGGGGCCAGCTTGGAAAATCAGCCCCAGCATTTT. Residues: CASSLTGASLENQPQHF.

The gene calls are TRBV25-1 and TRBJ2-5; 9 bases are shared with TRBD1. Germline CDR1 reads MGHDK; CDR2 reads SYGVNS. This CDR3 region has 14 residues. V lost 6 bases to trimming and J lost 7 bases; unmatched junction nucleotides: 9. CDR3 in amino acids: CASSLQGAKGTQYF. CDR3 coding DNA: TGTGCCAGCAGCCTACAGGGGGCGAAGGGGACCCAGTACTTC. The whole variable domain, remainder taken from reference TRBV25-1 and TRBJ2-5, is EADIYQTPRYLVIGTGKKITLECSQTMGHDKMYWYQQDPGMELHLIHYSYGVNSTEKGDLSSESTVSRIRTEHFPLTLESARPSHTSQYLCASSLQGAKGTQYFGPGTRLLVL.

The chain recombines TRBV5-1 with TRBJ2-7, with D maybe TRBD1 (5 bases). There are 12 residues in the CDR3. Per germline, CDR1 SGHRS and CDR2 YFSETQ. V was trimmed by 3 bases and J by 4 bases, leaving 8 bases between them. CDR3 sequence (DNA): TGCGCCAGCAGCTACGACAGTTACGAGCAGTACTTC. This gives the protein CASSYDSYEQYF.

The chain couples TRBV5-1 to TRBJ2-2; weak D call: TRBD2 (5 bases). CDR1 SGHRS and CDR2 YFSETQ come from the germline V gene. Trimming stripped 6 bases from V and 2 bases from J, with 8 bases between. CDR3 length: 13 residues. CDR3 protein: CASTEGNTGELFF. CDR3 nucleotides: TGCGCCAGCACCGAGGGAAACACCGGGGAGCTGTTTTTT.

CDR3: CASSPAAQETQYF. DNA for the CDR3: TGTGCCAGCTCACCGGCGGCGCAAGAGACCCAGTACTTC. This sequence joins TRBV18 and TRBJ2-5; D is unresolved. This CDR3 contains 13 residues. Trimming shortened V by 3 bases and J by 2 bases, and 7 bases separated the two germline ends. Germline loops: CDR1 KGHSH, CDR2 LQKENI.

The chain uses TRBV6-1 and TRBJ2-7, with 10 bases matching TRBD1. The CDR3 length is 15 residues. CDR1 is MNHNS, CDR2 SASEGT, per germline. The trim removed 6 bases at V and 3 bases at J, leaving 8 bases unmatched. The CDR3 reads CASSLTGQGIYEQYF. The CDR3 DNA sequence: TGTGCCAGCAGCTTAACGGGACAGGGGATCTACGAGCAGTACTTC.

This clone appeared once. The J gene is TRBJ1-2, the V gene TRBV29-1, with a tentative D call TRBD1 (5 bases). This CDR3 is 12 amino acids long. Per the germline V gene, CDR1 is SQVTM and CDR2 is ANQGSEA. The V end was cut by 5 bases, the J end by 8 bases, with 15 bases between. The CDR3 sequence: CSVPGGREGYTF. CDR3 sequence (DNA): TGCAGCGTTCCCGGGGGTAGGGAAGGCTACACCTTC.

CDR3 nucleotide sequence: TGTGCCAGCAGGGTCTCGGGACAGAGCTCCTACGAGCAGTACTTC. As protein: CASRVSGQSSYEQYF. The V and J genes are TRBV6-5 and TRBJ2-7; 7 bases agree with TRBD1. Germline loops: CDR1 MNHEY, CDR2 SVGAGI. V gave up 6 bases and J gave up 0 bases; unmatched junction bases: 8. This CDR3 region has 15 residues.

V and J are TRBV9 and TRBJ1-1; no definite D call. CDR1 and CDR2 from the germline V gene are SGDLS and YYNGEE. The CDR3 runs 13 residues. V was clipped by 4 bases and J by 5 bases, with 12 bases between them. DNA for the CDR3: TGTGCCAGCAGCCGACCGGGCGGGACTGAAGCTTTCTTT. Encoded protein: CASSRPGGTEAFF.

The chain combines TRBV29-1 with TRBJ2-1, with D possibly matching TRBD2 (6 bases). This CDR3 has 15 residues. Trimming took off 5 bases at V and 5 bases at J, with 19 bases between the two ends. Germline V gene data show CDR1 as SQVTM and CDR2 as ANQGSEA. CDR3 nucleotide sequence: TGCAGCGTTTACCCGGGAGAAACCCGAGACAATGAGCAGTTCTTC. As protein: CSVYPGETRDNEQFF.

The gene calls are TRBV2 and TRBJ1-2; 7 nucleotides match TRBD1. The V and J ends lost 5 bases and 7 bases, in that order; junction bases with no gene match: 10. Looked up from germline, CDR1 is SNHLY and CDR2 is FYNNEI. The CDR3 has 14 residues. The CDR3 DNA sequence: TGTGCCAGCAGTCAGGAAACAGGGGCTGCTGGCTACACCTTC. This gives the protein CASSQETGAAGYTF.

The chain employs TRBV9 and TRBJ2-5; TRBD1 agrees at 7 bases. This CDR3 has 15 residues. Germline V gene lookup returns CDR1 SGDLS and CDR2 YYNGEE. J lost 3 bases, V lost 3 bases, and 8 bases had no gene match. CDR3 coding DNA: TGTGCCAGCAGCGGCGAGGGGGCTGGAAAAGAGACCCAGTACTTC. This codes for CASSGEGAGKETQYF.

This clone was detected once. The chain has TRBV5-1 and TRBJ2-2; 14 bases agree with TRBD2. Unmatched junction bases numbered 12, after V lost 4 bases and J lost 7 bases. Germline V gene lookup returns CDR1 SGHRS and CDR2 YFSETQ. The CDR3 runs 18 residues. CDR3 coding DNA: TGCGCCAGCAGCCCCGGACTAGCGGGGGGCCTGAGTGGCGGGGAGCTGTTTTTT. Amino acids: CASSPGLAGGLSGGELFF.

Only a few counts were recorded for this clone. The chain carries TRBV7-3 and TRBJ2-1, with 12 bases matching TRBD2. Germline CDR1 is SGHTA and CDR2 is FQGTGA. V shed 5 bases, J shed 1 base, and the junction held 6 bases outside the gene matches. CDR3 length equals 17 residues. This chain's CDR3 is CASSPRTSGVSYNEQFF. In DNA form, the CDR3 reads TGTGCCAGCAGCCCCAGGACTAGCGGGGTATCCTACAATGAGCAGTTCTTC.

The chain has TRBV7-8 and TRBJ1-4; 10 nucleotides align to TRBD1. The V segment lost 0 bases and the J segment 7 bases; nucleotides outside the gene matches: 8. CDR3 length equals 17 residues. Germline loops: CDR1 SGHVS, CDR2 FQNEAQ. As DNA, the CDR3 is TGTGCCAGCAGCTTAGCGTTAGGGACAGGGGCTGGTGAAAAACTGTTTTTT. As protein: CASSLALGTGAGEKLFF. The full variable domain, its missing parts supplied by reference TRBV7-8 and TRBJ1-4, is GAGVSQSPRYKVAKRGQDVALRCDPISGHVSLFWYQQALGQGPEFLTYFQNEAQLDKSGLPSDRFFAERPEGSVSTLKIQRTQQEDSAVYLCASSLALGTGAGEKLFFGSGTQLSVL.

In this sample, this clone turned up a few times. J is TRBJ1-1 and V is TRBV6-1; maybe TRBD1 (5 bases). Germline loops: CDR1 MNHNS, CDR2 SASEGT. V was trimmed by 1 base and J by 11 bases, leaving 14 bases between them. The CDR3 sequence is 13 residues long. This CDR3 is CASSEVRGFMAFF. CDR3 coding DNA: TGTGCCAGCAGTGAAGTTAGGGGCTTTATGGCTTTCTTT.

The chain couples TRBV19 to TRBJ2-5, with TRBD1 identical over 9 bases. The CDR3 length is 14 residues. Trimming cost V 4 bases and J 3 bases; bases outside gene matches: 3. Germline CDR1 LNHDA, CDR2 SQIVND (reference sequence). As DNA, the CDR3 is TGTGCCAGTAGTACAGACAGGGGGAAAGAGACCCAGTACTTC. This sequence encodes CASSTDRGKETQYF.

J is TRBJ2-3 and V is TRBV6-5; possible D gene TRBD2, 6 bases. There are 15 residues in the CDR3. V lost 0 bases to trimming and J lost 1 base, with 8 bases between them. Germline CDR1 and CDR2: MNHEY and SVGAGI. The CDR3, as DNA: TGTGCCAGCAGTTACTCCGGGGAGGGCACAGATACGCAGTATTTT. Amino acids: CASSYSGEGTDTQYF.

The chain combines TRBV19 with TRBJ1-1; maybe TRBD1 (5 bases). Germline CDR1 reads LNHDA; CDR2 reads SQIVND (reference sequence). The CDR3 totals 14 residues. The V end lost 7 bases, the J end lost 1 base, and 13 bases lay between the germline ends. CDR3 sequence reads: CASIAGQANTEAFF. The CDR3 DNA follows: TGTGCCAGTATCGCCGGACAAGCGAACACTGAAGCTTTCTTT.

This clone was seen more than once but under ten times. The chain has TRBV5-1 and TRBJ2-3; D not certain. CDR3 length: 14 amino acids. With 5 bases removed from V and 0 bases from J, the gap between germline ends came to 10 bases. CDR1 is SGHRS and CDR2 is YFSETQ in the germline V gene. CDR3 DNA: TGCGCCAGCAGTTCCGGGTCTAGCACAGATACGCAGTATTTT. This translates into CASSSGSSTDTQYF. Full variable domain (rest looked up from reference TRBV5-1 and TRBJ2-3): KAGVTQTPRYLIKTRGQQVTLSCSPISGHRSVSWYQQTPGQGLQFLFEYFSETQRNKGNFPGRFSGRQFSNSRSEMNVSTLELGDSALYLCASSSGSSTDTQYFGPGTRLTVL.

The chain joins TRBV2 to TRBJ1-2, with 8 bases lining up with TRBD1. The V gene's germline CDR1 is SNHLY and CDR2 FYNNEI. V gave up 5 bases and J gave up 7 bases; unmatched junction bases: 9. CDR3 length equals 14 residues. The CDR3 DNA is TGTGCCAGCAGTTCCCCGGACAGGGAGGGTGGCTACACCTTC. It specifies CASSSPDREGGYTF.

V and J are TRBV7-9 and TRBJ2-7; TRBD2 aligns across 7 bases. Germline lookup yields CDR1 SEHNR and CDR2 FQNEAQ (reference sequence). The junction had 6 bases not matched to a gene; V was cut back by 5 bases and J by 2 bases. The CDR3 length is 14 residues. The CDR3: CASSGYGTTYEQYF. Written as DNA, the CDR3 is TGTGCCAGCAGCGGCTACGGGACTACCTACGAGCAGTACTTC. The full variable domain, completed using reference TRBV7-9 and TRBJ2-7, is DTGVSQNPRHKITKRGQNVTFRCDPISEHNRLYWYRQTLGQGPEFLTYFQNEAQLEKSRLLSDRFSAERPKGSFSTLEIQRTEQGDSAMYLCASSGYGTTYEQYFGPGTRLTVT.